This is a list of T cell receptor beta chains from one sample in a study of CD8+ T cells in alopecia areata. TCRdb's copy holds only in-frame clones and misses some; the assay was immunoSEQ multiplex PCR. The data contain 140,000 to 150,000 clones, roughly 53% of them seen just once; the ten biggest clones take up under 8%. This material consisted of CD4+ T cells sorted from blood, taken at week 0. The receptors originated from a human donor with alopecia areata. CDR3s include the opening cysteine and the closing phenylalanine or tryptophan. The order of the fields is V gene, clone size, D gene, J gene, CDR3 DNA, CDR3 protein. A D gene is named only where the DNA matches it firmly. A row's size may be missing; if present it is once, few, many or a size class.

TRBV2	NA	NA	TRBJ1-2	TGTGCCATTCCGGGTACGGGGGACTATGGCTACACCTTC	CAIPGTGDYGYTF
TRBV5-1	NA	NA	TRBJ2-5	TGCGCCAGCAGCCTTACCACCACAGGGAGAGAGACCCAGTACTTC	CASSLTTTGRETQYF
TRBV19	few	NA	TRBJ2-7	TGTGCCAGTAGTAAAGATTACGGCAGAACCTACGAGCAGTACTTC	CASSKDYGRTYEQYF
TRBV27	NA	NA	TRBJ1-2	TGTGCCAGCAGTCCGAAGCCGGGCGATGGCTACACCTTC	CASSPKPGDGYTF
TRBV7-9	few	TRBD2	TRBJ2-3	TGTGCCAGCAGCTTTCTCAGCGGGGGGGCAGGAGATACGCAGTATTTT	CASSFLSGGAGDTQYF
TRBV2	NA	TRBD1	TRBJ1-1	TGTGCCAGCAGTGAAGCCAGACGGACAGGGAGAGGCACTGAAGCTTTCTTT	CASSEARRTGRGTEAFF
TRBV7-3	NA	NA	TRBJ2-7	TGTGCCAGCAGCCCCCCTTGGGGTGGCGAGCAGTACTTC	CASSPPWGGEQYF
TRBV6-1	NA	NA	TRBJ1-2	TGTGCCAGCAGTGTCCTCATTGGTGCTAACTATGGCTACACCTTC	CASSVLIGANYGYTF
TRBV2	NA	NA	TRBJ1-2	TGTGCCAGCAGTGGTCAGGGGTATGGCTACACCTTC	CASSGQGYGYTF
TRBV27	few	NA	TRBJ1-1	TGTGCCAGCAGTCCAGTAGACCGGAGGAACACTGAAGCTTTCTTT	CASSPVDRRNTEAFF